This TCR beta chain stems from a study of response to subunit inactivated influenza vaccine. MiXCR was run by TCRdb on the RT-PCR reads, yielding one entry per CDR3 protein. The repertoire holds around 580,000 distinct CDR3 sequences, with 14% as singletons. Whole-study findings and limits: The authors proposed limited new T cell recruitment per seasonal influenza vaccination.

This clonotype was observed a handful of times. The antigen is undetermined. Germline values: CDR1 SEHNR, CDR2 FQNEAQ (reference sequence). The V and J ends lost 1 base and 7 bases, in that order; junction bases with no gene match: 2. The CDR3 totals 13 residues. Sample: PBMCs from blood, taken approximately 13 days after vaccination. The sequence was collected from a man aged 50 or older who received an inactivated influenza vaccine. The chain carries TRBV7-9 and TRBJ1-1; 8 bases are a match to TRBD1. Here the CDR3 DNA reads TGTGCCAGCAGCTTAGGGGGACAGGATGAAGCTTTCTTT. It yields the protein CASSLGGQDEAFF.